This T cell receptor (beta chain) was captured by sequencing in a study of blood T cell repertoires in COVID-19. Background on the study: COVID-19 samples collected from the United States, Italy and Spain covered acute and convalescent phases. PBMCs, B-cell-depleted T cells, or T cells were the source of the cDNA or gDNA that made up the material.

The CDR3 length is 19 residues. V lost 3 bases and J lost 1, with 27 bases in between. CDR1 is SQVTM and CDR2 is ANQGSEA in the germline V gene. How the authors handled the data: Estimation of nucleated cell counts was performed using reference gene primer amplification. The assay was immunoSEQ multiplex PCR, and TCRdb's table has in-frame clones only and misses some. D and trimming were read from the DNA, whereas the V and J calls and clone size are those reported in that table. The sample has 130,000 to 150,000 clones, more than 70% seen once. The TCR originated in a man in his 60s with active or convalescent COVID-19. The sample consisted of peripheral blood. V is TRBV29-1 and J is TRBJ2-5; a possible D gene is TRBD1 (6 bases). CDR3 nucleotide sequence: TGCAGCGTTGATGAATTTACAGGGTTGTCGTCTTCGATCCAAGAGACCCAGTACTTC. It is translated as CSVDEFTGLSSSIQETQYF.